This is a list of T cell receptor beta chains from one sample in a study of OX40 agonist ivuxolimab in advanced cancers. Method: immunoSEQ multiplex PCR; TCRdb's copy keeps in-frame clones and lacks some. The sample has 60,000 to 75,000 clones, around 93% seen once; the top ten hold 15% to 20%. This specimen consisted of CD4+ or CD8+ T cells sorted from blood, obtained in a trial of the OX40 agonist ivuxolimab. The receptor set was obtained from an adult with an advanced solid tumor such as melanoma, head and neck, liver or kidney cancer. CDR3s include the opening cysteine and the closing phenylalanine or tryptophan. Fields, in order: J gene, clone size, V gene, D gene, CDR3 protein, CDR3 DNA. A D gene is named only where the DNA matches it firmly. Rows give clone size only sometimes, using once, few, many, or a class for an expanded clone.

TRBJ2-7 | - | TRBV13 | - | CASSLRPKSYEQYF | TGTGCCAGCAGCTTAAGGCCCAAATCCTACGAGCAGTACTTC
TRBJ1-2 | - | TRBV5-1 | TRBD1 | CASSQTGNTYYGYTF | TGCGCCAGCAGTCAGACAGGGAATACTTACTATGGCTACACCTTC
TRBJ2-7 | - | TRBV30 | - | CAWSFGTPYEQYF | TGTGCCTGGAGTTTTGGAACTCCCTACGAGCAGTACTTC
TRBJ2-1 | - | TRBV27 | TRBD2 | CASHSGLAGHEQFF | TGTGCCAGCCACTCCGGACTAGCGGGACATGAGCAGTTCTTC
TRBJ2-7 | - | TRBV7-9 | - | CASSLGQRFYEQYF | TGTGCCAGCAGCTTAGGCCAACGCTTCTACGAGCAGTACTTC
TRBJ2-2 | - | TRBV7-3 | - | CASSLIGGTANTGELFF | TGTGCCAGCAGCTTAATAGGGGGAACAGCGAACACCGGGGAGCTGTTTTTT
TRBJ2-1 | - | TRBV19 | - | CASSSRDSNNAQFF | TGTGCCAGTAGTAGCCGGGACTCCAACAATGCCCAGTTCTTC
TRBJ2-1 | once | TRBV5-6 | TRBD2 | CASLDERESYNEQFF | TGTGCCAGCTTAGATGAGCGGGAATCCTACAATGAGCAGTTCTTC
TRBJ2-2 | - | TRBV19 | - | CASSISRGMDGELFF | TGTGCCAGTAGTATTAGCCGGGGAATGGACGGGGAGCTGTTTTTT
TRBJ2-7 | - | TRBV7-9 | - | CASSPEAASSYEQYF | TGTGCCAGCAGCCCCGAGGCAGCGAGCTCCTACGAGCAGTACTTC
TRBJ1-5 | - | TRBV28 | TRBD1 | CASSSPPLDRERGNQPQHF | TGTGCCAGCAGTTCCCCCCCCCTCGACAGGGAAAGGGGAAATCAGCCCCAGCATTTT
TRBJ2-4 | - | TRBV28 | - | CASSLTSSKLRLAHGDIQYF | TGTGCCAGCAGTTTAACTAGTTCGAAGTTGAGGCTAGCTCATGGAGACATTCAGTACTTC
TRBJ2-3 | once | TRBV5-1 | TRBD2 | CASSSGLAGASDTQYF | TGCGCCAGCAGCTCCGGACTAGCGGGAGCGTCGGATACGCAGTATTTT
TRBJ2-2 | - | TRBV7-9 | TRBD1 | CASSPIGRQGAPGELFF | TGTGCCAGCAGCCCCATCGGTAGACAGGGGGCCCCCGGGGAGCTGTTTTTT
TRBJ1-2 | - | TRBV6-5 | - | CASSYSNVYGYTF | TGTGCCAGCAGTTACTCGAACGTCTATGGCTACACCTTC
TRBJ2-1 | - | TRBV5-6 | TRBD1 | CASSSETGEWTFEQFF | TGTGCCAGCAGCTCGGAAACAGGGGAATGGACATTTGAGCAGTTCTTC
TRBJ2-7 | - | TRBV28 | - | CASSLTGAGYEQYF | TGTGCCAGCAGTTTAACGGGAGCGGGTTACGAGCAGTACTTC
TRBJ2-5 | - | TRBV19 | TRBD1 | CASSISSGTGEETQYF | TGTGCCAGTAGTATATCCTCCGGGACAGGGGAAGAGACCCAGTACTTC
TRBJ2-5 | - | TRBV9 | - | CASSVHGTWRETQYF | TGTGCCAGCAGTGTCCACGGGACTTGGAGGGAGACCCAGTACTTC
TRBJ2-7 | - | TRBV4-3 | - | CASSPALSGSSYEQYF | TGCGCCAGCAGCCCGGCGTTATCGGGCAGCTCCTACGAGCAGTACTTC
TRBJ2-1 | - | TRBV2 | TRBD1 | CASSEYRGYNEQFF | TGTGCCAGCAGTGAATACAGGGGGTACAATGAGCAGTTCTTC
TRBJ1-3 | - | TRBV28 | - | CASSASGLGTGNTIYF | TGTGCCAGCAGTGCCTCGGGGCTAGGGACTGGAAACACCATATATTTT
TRBJ2-3 | once | TRBV9 | TRBD2 | CASSGGGSSTDTQYF | TGTGCCAGCAGCGGGGGAGGGTCTAGCACAGATACGCAGTATTTT
TRBJ2-7 | - | TRBV27 | - | CASGGGRSYEQYF | TGTGCCAGCGGGGGGGGGCGATCCTACGAGCAGTACTTC
TRBJ2-7 | - | TRBV5-1 | TRBD2 | CASSLVPSGATYEQYF | TGCGCCAGCAGCTTGGTGCCTAGCGGGGCCACCTACGAGCAGTACTTC
TRBJ2-7 | once | TRBV7-3 | - | CASSPGLTGYEQYF | TGTGCCAGCAGCCCCGGACTAACGGGCTACGAGCAGTACTTC
TRBJ1-5 | - | TRBV5-6 | - | CASSFGQGKITYGDQPQHF | TGTGCCAGCAGCTTTGGGCAGGGAAAGATAACGTATGGAGATCAGCCCCAGCATTTT
TRBJ1-1 | once | TRBV11-2 | - | CASSSLGSLNTEAFF | TGTGCCAGCAGCTCACTGGGCAGTCTGAACACTGAAGCTTTCTTT
TRBJ2-7 | - | TRBV4-1 | TRBD2 | CASSPGEGGTYEQYF | TGCGCCAGCAGCCCAGGCGAGGGAGGGACCTACGAGCAGTACTTC
TRBJ2-1 | - | TRBV4-3 | - | CASSSGTRTHEQFF | TGCGCCAGCAGCTCCGGGACCCGGACACATGAGCAGTTCTTC
TRBJ2-1 | - | TRBV7-9 | - | CASSLSRGNEQFF | TGTGCCAGCAGCTTGAGTAGGGGCAATGAGCAGTTCTTC
TRBJ2-1 | - | TRBV19 | - | CASSMNPPSATFAEQFF | TGTGCCAGTAGTATGAATCCGCCTAGCGCGACTTTTGCCGAGCAGTTCTTC
TRBJ1-6 | - | TRBV4-3 | - | CASSQDYPYSPLHF | TGCGCCAGCAGCCAAGATTACCCTTATTCACCCCTCCACTTT
TRBJ2-5 | - | TRBV27 | - | CASSAQGTQYF | TGTGCCAGCAGTGCCCAGGGGACCCAGTACTTC
TRBJ1-1 | - | TRBV6-5 | TRBD1 | CASSIGQGGNEAFF | TGTGCCAGCAGTATCGGACAGGGGGGTAATGAAGCTTTCTTT
TRBJ2-2 | - | TRBV7-2 | - | CASVITNTGELFF | TGTGCCAGTGTTATTACGAACACCGGGGAGCTGTTTTTT
TRBJ2-1 | - | TRBV7-3 | - | CASSATGSSSYNEQFF | TGTGCCAGCAGCGCCACAGGTTCTAGCTCCTACAATGAGCAGTTCTTC
TRBJ2-5 | - | TRBV9 | TRBD1 | CASSVQGADETQYF | TGTGCCAGCAGCGTACAGGGGGCCGACGAGACCCAGTACTTC
TRBJ1-2 | - | TRBV28 | - | CASSRQVALYGYTF | TGTGCCAGCAGCCGACAAGTTGCCCTCTATGGCTACACCTTC
TRBJ1-2 | - | TRBV29-1 | TRBD1 | CSATEGLTGTYRGYTF | TGCAGCGCCACGGAGGGTTTGACAGGGACGTATCGGGGCTACACCTTC
TRBJ2-7 | - | TRBV7-2 | - | CASSLAPATYEQYF | TGTGCCAGCAGCTTAGCCCCGGCTACCTACGAGCAGTACTTC
TRBJ1-1 | - | TRBV4-2 | - | CASSQDEGRRITEAFF | TGTGCCAGCAGCCAAGATGAGGGCAGGAGGATCACTGAAGCTTTCTTT
TRBJ2-5 | - | TRBV30 | - | CAWRGLRLAGVALETQYF | TGTGCCTGGAGAGGACTACGTTTGGCAGGGGTAGCTTTGGAGACCCAGTACTTC
TRBJ1-1 | - | TRBV7-9 | TRBD1 | CASSPGTGVEMNTEAFF | TGTGCCAGCAGCCCGGGGACAGGGGTGGAGATGAACACTGAAGCTTTCTTT
TRBJ2-1 | - | TRBV27 | TRBD2 | CASSSGGSAYNEQFF | TGTGCCAGCAGTTCCGGGGGGTCTGCCTACAATGAGCAGTTCTTC
TRBJ2-7 | - | TRBV5-6 | TRBD2 | CASSLAGRALEQYF | TGTGCCAGCAGCCTAGCGGGCAGGGCACTCGAGCAGTACTTC
TRBJ2-1 | once | TRBV14 | TRBD2 | CASSPSGSGYNEQFF | TGTGCCAGCAGCCCCAGCGGGAGTGGCTACAATGAGCAGTTCTTC
TRBJ2-1 | - | TRBV27 | TRBD2 | CASTPGTSGRAGWFF | TGTGCCAGCACCCCCGGGACTAGCGGGAGGGCCGGGTGGTTCTTC
TRBJ2-7 | - | TRBV4-1 | - | CASSQEEGRIYEQYF | TGCGCCAGCAGCCAAGAAGAAGGCAGGATCTACGAGCAGTACTTC
TRBJ2-4 | - | TRBV5-5 | - | CASSWTTNIQYF | TGTGCCAGCAGTTGGACCACGAACATTCAGTACTTC
TRBJ2-7 | medium-sized | TRBV5-6 | TRBD2 | CASSRTSGGPYEQYF | TGTGCCAGCAGCCGAACCAGCGGGGGACCCTACGAGCAGTACTTC
TRBJ2-7 | - | TRBV6-5 | - | CASTLAGDPGEQYF | TGTGCCAGCACCCTAGCAGGGGACCCAGGAGAGCAGTACTTC
TRBJ1-4 | - | TRBV5-1 | - | CASRRWQGSEKLFF | TGCGCCAGCAGAAGGTGGCAGGGGAGTGAAAAACTGTTTTTT
TRBJ2-7 | - | TRBV6-1 | - | CASSIRGWHEQYF | TGTGCCAGCAGTATAAGGGGGTGGCACGAGCAGTACTTC
TRBJ2-1 | - | TRBV10-2 | TRBD2 | CASRELAGGGNEQFF | TGCGCCAGCAGGGAACTAGCGGGAGGAGGGAATGAGCAGTTCTTC
TRBJ1-1 | - | TRBV27 | - | CASSHIGLNTEAFF | TGTGCCAGCTCTCACATCGGACTGAACACTGAAGCTTTCTTT